One and the same sample provided the 12 T cell receptor beta chains below, sequenced in a study of CXCR3-negative and CXCR3-positive naive CD8 T cells (dated by TCRdb to the late 2010s). The investigation overall reported the following: Compared with CXCR3-negative naive cells, CXCR3-positive naive cells had TRB CDR3s with higher hydrophobicity (lower Kidera factor 4), lower energy, and higher strength and volume indices.

The reads were generated on a NextSeq 550. The Human TCR Profiling Kit (MiLaboratory) was used to make UMI-labeled 5' RACE TRB cDNA libraries. The reads underwent TCRdb reprocessing, giving one record for each CDR3 protein sequence and no DNA. The sample table holds around 140,000 distinct CDR3 sequences. The leading ten clones occupy around 0.37% of the sample. The antigens these receptors bind are not known. Sequenced material: naive CXCR3+ CD8+ T cells from blood. The cell subset or site tag for this specimen amounts to: CD45RO-CCR7+CD27+CD95- naive CD8+ T cells expressing CXCR3 (TNR3+). These receptors were taken from a human donor in good health. Some clones in this sample may be carry-over from other donors' samples.

This chain connects TRBV5-1 to TRBJ2-7; the TCRdb call, TRBD2, lacks DNA for checking. Germline-derived CDR1 and CDR2 are SGHRS and YFSETQ. The CDR3 extends over 15 amino acids. CDR3: CASSPVGLADYEQYF.

V is TRBV7-9 and J is TRBJ2-3. Per the germline V gene, CDR1 is SEHNR and CDR2 is FQNEAQ (reference sequence). The CDR3 consists of 14 residues. The CDR3 region is CASSLRTSGDTQYF.

The rearrangement uses TRBV10-3 and TRBJ2-7; TCRdb lists TRBD1, though no DNA is available to test this call. This CDR3 spans 17 amino acids. The V gene's germline CDR1 is ENHRY and CDR2 SYGVKD. The CDR3 sequence: CAISESPPGQGVYEQNF.

The chain is built from TRBV23-1 and TRBJ2-7; lacking DNA, the TRBD1 call made by TCRdb goes unchecked. TRBV23-1 counts as an open reading frame of uncertain function. The CDR3 extends over 16 amino acids. Here the CDR3 reads CASSQEPGQGSNEQYF.

The genes are TRBV16 and TRBJ2-1; the D call from TCRdb, TRBD1, cannot be confirmed without DNA. The CDR3 loop spans 15 amino acids. From germline, CDR1 is KGHSY and CDR2 FQNENV. The chain's CDR3 is CASSQGQDSYNEQFF.

This sequence joins TRBV7-2 and TRBJ2-1; TCRdb's D call, TRBD1, is unchecked because there is no DNA. CDR3 length equals 15 residues. Germline V gene sequence: CDR1 SGHTA, CDR2 FQGNSA. CDR3: CASFYSGQGYNEQFF.

The chain uses TRBV4-1 and TRBJ2-1; TCRdb calls TRBD1, which cannot be checked without DNA. The germline CDR1 and CDR2 sequences are MGHRA and YSYEKL. The CDR3 contains 12 residues. CDR3 sequence reads: CASSSRAGEQFF.

V and J are TRBV7-9 and TRBJ2-3; TCRdb selects TRBD2, and the lack of DNA leaves this call unchecked. CDR1 and CDR2 from the germline V gene are SEHNR and FQNEAQ (reference sequence). The CDR3 sequence is 17 residues long. CDR3 in amino acids: CASSLGPSGGSTDTQYF.

The V gene is TRBV30, the J gene TRBJ2-1; the D gene TCRdb calls, TRBD1, cannot be checked with no DNA. The CDR3 runs 16 residues. Per germline, CDR1 GTSNPN and CDR2 SVGIG (reference sequence). CDR3 protein: CAWSDLRAKSYNEQFF.

This CDR3 reads CASGTTPGLAAETQYF. This chain links TRBV12-5 with TRBJ2-5; the TRBD2 assignment by TCRdb is unverifiable without DNA. The CDR3 loop spans 16 amino acids. CDR1 and CDR2 (germline): LGHNT, FRNRAP.

The rearrangement joins TRBV19 to TRBJ2-7. Germline CDR1 is LNHDA and CDR2 is SQIVND (reference sequence). The CDR3 spans 13 residues. CDR3: CASSIAAPYEQYF.

This chain connects TRBV5-5 to TRBJ2-7. CDR3 length: 14 residues. The germline V gene encodes CDR1 SGHKS and CDR2 YYEKEE (reference sequence). This CDR3 is CASSYTQGSYEQYF.